This T cell receptor beta chain was captured by sequencing in a study of tumor-infiltrating lymphocytes in primary liver carcinoma. On the study more broadly: Patients included men and women of 30 to 69 years.

A constant-region primer served to make TCR beta cDNA from about 490 ng total RNA. TCR beta libraries came from three nested multiplex PCR rounds using slightly modified ARM-PCR. The study ran its first two PCR rounds for 9 to 10 cycles each, using TRBV1-TRBV30 forward primers and a C-beta reverse primer. From the multiplex PCR reads, TCRdb called clonotypes with MiXCR, one entry per CDR3 protein. The sample has 60,000 or so distinct CDR3 sequences; less than 75% are singletons. The V and J ends lost 4 bases and 1 base, in that order; junction bases with no gene match: 21. The germline gives CDR1 MNHEY, CDR2 SVGEGT. This CDR3 has 21 amino acids. The tissue used was unsorted bulk material of about 19-34 mg. RNA and DNA were co-extracted from it with the AllPrep DNA/RNA mini kit. Of note for this clonotype: Its antigen remains unidentified.

Whole-study results and caveats: Just about 7-24% of leading clones were found in every one of five regions.

The chain is built from TRBV6-2 or TRBV6-3 and TRBJ2-4, with 8 bases identical to TRBD2. The sample comprised liver tumor tissue from sampling region 2. Subset meaning: tumor region T2, inferior pole. This sequence originates from a middle-aged man with primary liver carcinoma and hepatitis B virus infection. CDR3 sequence reads: CASSSHPLAGGKILAKNIQYF. Written as DNA, the CDR3 is TGTGCCAGCAGTTCCCACCCCCTCGCGGGAGGAAAAATTCTGGCCAAAAACATTCAGTACTTC.